This record covers a single TCR beta chain. Time point defined: blood 4 weeks post-SBRT, at nephrectomy. The treatment denotes: 15 Gy SBRT to primary tumor, nephrectomy 4 weeks later. Blood was sampled at baseline, 2 weeks and 4 weeks after SBRT. The data were taken from a study of radiation and T cells in renal cell carcinoma. The CDR3 is 15 residues long. V was clipped by 4 bases and J by 6 bases; unmatched bases: 3. Germline V gene data show CDR1 as SGHAT and CDR2 as FQNNGV. Using immunoSEQ multiplex PCR, the repertoire was profiled, and TCRdb retains in-frame clones only, with some absent. This table has fewer than 85,000 clones, about 89% appearing once.

The TCR comes from a woman aged 70 to 79 with renal cell carcinoma. The V gene is TRBV11-2, the J gene TRBJ2-2, with TRBD2 matching 12 bases. The specimen comprised blood, sampled from a patient whose treatment included radiotherapy and nephrectomy. This chain's CDR3 is CASSYSSGGAGELFF. The CDR3 DNA is TGTGCCAGCAGCTACTCTAGCGGGGGGGCCGGGGAGCTGTTTTTT.